Each of the 27 T cell receptor beta chains below was sequenced from the same sample in a study of blood T cell repertoires in COVID-19. Clones were read by immunoSEQ multiplex PCR, and TCRdb kept only the in-frame ones, dropping some. In the table there are 35,000 to 45,000 clones, 70% to 90% of which are singletons. Sequenced material: peripheral blood. Receptors originate from a woman between 65 and 79 years old in a cohort sampled during active COVID-19.

V is TRBV6-6 and J is TRBJ2-1, with 11 bases matching TRBD1. After removal of 7 bases from V and 3 bases from J, the junction contained 8 bases not matched to a gene. The CDR3 extends over 16 amino acids. Germline V gives CDR1 MNHNY, CDR2 SVGAGI (reference sequence). The CDR3 is CASTKRGQGVYNEQFF. The CDR3, as DNA: TGTGCCAGCACCAAAAGGGGACAGGGGGTCTACAATGAGCAGTTCTTC.

The chain uses TRBV19 and TRBJ1-5; tentative D call: TRBD1 (6 bases). The germline V and J ends were trimmed by 4 bases and 4 bases, with 20 bases remaining between them. Germline lookup yields CDR1 LNHDA and CDR2 SQIVND (reference sequence). The CDR3 runs to 17 residues. The CDR3 loop is CASSTTGRRSSNQPQHF. The DNA of the CDR3 is TGTGCCAGTAGTACAACAGGGCGACGGTCTAGTAATCAGCCCCAGCATTTT.

The chain employs TRBV5-4 and TRBJ2-2; D remains ambiguous. V lost 0 bases to trimming and J lost 3 bases, with 12 bases between them. CDR1 is SGHNT and CDR2 is YYREEE in the germline V gene (reference sequence). This CDR3 region has 16 residues. CDR3 nucleotide sequence: TGTGCCAGCAGCTTGGATTCTCGCCTATACACCGGGGAGCTGTTTTTT. Translation gives CASSLDSRLYTGELFF.

The rearrangement joins TRBV24-1 to TRBJ2-2, with 9 bases matching TRBD2. This CDR3 is built from 14 residues. The V gene end was trimmed by 5 bases and the J gene end by 7 bases; junction bases not matched to a gene: 4. Germline CDR1 reads KGHDR; CDR2 reads SFDVKD. This chain's CDR3 is CATSVSGRGGELFF. The CDR3 DNA is TGTGCCACCAGTGTTAGCGGGAGAGGCGGGGAGCTGTTTTTT.

This clone was observed a single time. V is TRBV7-2 and J is TRBJ2-7, with D perhaps TRBD1 (6 bases). The germline V gene has CDR1 SGHTA and CDR2 FQGNSA. The CDR3 runs 12 residues. The germline V and J ends were trimmed by 7 bases and 3 bases, with 10 bases remaining between them. The CDR3, as DNA: TGTGCCAGCACCCCGACAGGCTACGAGCAGTACTTC. It specifies CASTPTGYEQYF.

This clone appeared a single time. The CDR3 loop reads CASSESHRQVRYGYTF. Written as DNA, the CDR3 is TGTGCCAGCAGTGAATCCCACCGCCAGGTCAGGTATGGCTACACCTTC. The chain employs TRBV6-1 and TRBJ1-2; D remains unclear. The V and J ends lost 2 bases and 5 bases respectively, with 18 bases between them. Germline V gives CDR1 MNHNS, CDR2 SASEGT. This CDR3 region has 16 residues.

The chain couples TRBV3-1 (or the pseudogene TRBV3-2) to TRBJ2-5; a possible D gene is TRBD2 (5 bases). Germline lookup yields CDR1 LGHDT and CDR2 YNNKEL (reference sequence). The CDR3 consists of 17 residues. The V end lost 4 bases, the J end lost 2 bases, and 20 bases lay between the germline ends. The CDR3 sequence is CASSPGERPVGQETQYF. The CDR3 nucleotides are TGTGCCAGCAGCCCCGGGGAGCGCCCCGTCGGGCAAGAGACCCAGTACTTC.

The chain uses TRBV28 and TRBJ2-1; 11 bases agree with TRBD2. The J segment lost 0 bases and the V segment lost 7 bases, leaving 2 bases of the junction unmatched. Germline-derived CDR1 and CDR2 are MDHEN and SYDVKM. The CDR3 totals 15 residues. CDR3 sequence (DNA): TGTGCCAGCACAACTAGCGGGAGCTCCTACAATGAGCAGTTCTTC. Translating it yields CASTTSGSSYNEQFF.

The count of this clone is one. The chain recombines TRBV18 with TRBJ2-7; D is undetermined. Trimming took off 2 bases at V and 1 base at J, with 6 bases between the two ends. Germline loops: CDR1 KGHSH, CDR2 LQKENI. The CDR3 runs 13 residues. In DNA, the CDR3 is TGTGCCAGCTCACCAGCAGAATCCTACGAGCAGTACTTC. Translation gives CASSPAESYEQYF.

This clone appeared a single time. V is TRBV28 and J is TRBJ2-3; 9 nucleotides agree with TRBD1. Trimming at V came to 5 bases and at J to 0 bases, leaving 6 bases not matched to a gene. Germline V gene lookup returns CDR1 MDHEN and CDR2 SYDVKM. The CDR3 length is 16 residues. In DNA, the CDR3 is TGTGCCAGCAGTCCAGTCGGACAGGGGAGCACAGATACGCAGTATTTT. Its translation: CASSPVGQGSTDTQYF.

This chain uses TRBV2 with TRBJ2-5; 8 nucleotides line up with TRBD1. The germline gives CDR1 SNHLY, CDR2 FYNNEI. The CDR3 totals 12 residues. Trimming removed 8 bases from V and 5 bases from J; junction bases left unmatched: 4. DNA for the CDR3: TGTGCCAGCCAGGGGGCCCGGGAGACCCAGTACTTC. Translating it yields CASQGARETQYF. Drawing the rest from reference TRBV2 and TRBJ2-5, the complete variable domain is EPEVTQTPSHQVTQMGQEVILRCVPISNHLYFYWYRQILGQKVEFLVSFYNNEISEKSEIFDDQFSVERPDGSNFTLKIRSTKLEDSAMYFCASQGARETQYFGPGTRLLVL.

The rearrangement joins TRBV7-9 to TRBJ2-7, with TRBD1 identical over 10 bases. Losses at the gene ends were 1 base for V and 1 base for J; bases not matched to a gene: 4. Germline CDR1 and CDR2: SEHNR and FQNEAQ (reference sequence). This CDR3 is 16 amino acids long. CDR3 DNA: TGTGCCAGCAGCTTAGGGGGGACAGGGGCTTCCTACGAGCAGTACTTC. Its protein product is CASSLGGTGASYEQYF.

The chain uses TRBV6-2 or TRBV6-3 and TRBJ2-3, with 13 bases fitting TRBD2. Germline lookup yields CDR1 MNHEY and CDR2 SVGEGT. After removal of 6 bases from V and 4 bases from J, the junction contained 19 bases not matched to a gene. The CDR3 loop spans 20 amino acids. The DNA of the CDR3 is TGTGCCAGCAGCTCCCCCATTAAACTAGCGGGAGGGCCCCCCCCAGATACGCAGTATTTT. This gives the protein CASSSPIKLAGGPPPDTQYF.

The gene calls are TRBV30 and TRBJ2-7; a possible D gene is TRBD2 (5 bases). The germline gives CDR1 GTSNPN, CDR2 SVGIG (reference sequence). This CDR3 has 12 residues. V was cut by 1 base and J by 2 bases, with 6 bases left in between. CDR3 DNA sequence: TGTGCCTGGAGTGGGGGAGCCTACGAGCAGTACTTC. Protein product: CAWSGGAYEQYF. Supplemented by reference TRBV30 and TRBJ2-7, the full variable domain reads SQTIHQWPATLVQPVGSPLSLECTVEGTSNPNLYWYRQAAGRGLQLLFYSVGIGQISSEVPQNLSASRPQDRQFILSSKKLLLSDSGFYLCAWSGGAYEQYFGPGTRLTVT.

V is TRBV4-1 and J is TRBJ1-1, with no clear D. The CDR3 has 14 amino acids. Trimming took 0 bases from V and 1 from J, leaving 6 bases between them. Germline CDR1 is MGHRA and CDR2 is YSYEKL. Written as DNA, the CDR3 is TGCGCCAGCAGCCAAGACAGGCAGAACACTGAAGCTTTCTTT. It encodes CASSQDRQNTEAFF.

CDR3 in DNA: TGTGCCAGCAGTGTGACTATCTACGAGCAGTACTTC. It translates to CASSVTIYEQYF. V is TRBV2 and J is TRBJ2-7; weak D call: TRBD2 (5 bases). Germline V gene data show CDR1 as SNHLY and CDR2 as FYNNEI. There are 12 residues in the CDR3. The V gene lost 4 bases and the J gene lost 3 bases, with 7 bases spanning the gap.

This clone was observed a handful of times. The chain recombines TRBV7-9 with TRBJ1-5, with TRBD1 matching 8 bases. This CDR3 is 14 amino acids long. The junction had 3 bases not matched to a gene; V was cut back by 4 bases and J by 4 bases. Per the germline V gene, CDR1 is SEHNR and CDR2 is FQNEAQ (reference sequence). CDR3 DNA: TGTGCCAGCAGCTGGACAGGGTCGAATCAGCCCCAGCATTTT. It yields the protein CASSWTGSNQPQHF.

This clone was detected only once. The DNA for the CDR3 is TGTGCCAGCAGCCGTACTTTACTAGCGGAGAAGGGCGAGCAGTACTTC. Its protein product is CASSRTLLAEKGEQYF. V is TRBV7-2 and J is TRBJ2-7; 8 nucleotides agree with TRBD2. After removal of 5 bases from V and 6 bases from J, the junction contained 15 bases not matched to a gene. The CDR3 is 16 amino acids. Germline V gives CDR1 SGHTA, CDR2 FQGNSA.

The rearrangement joins TRBV3-1 (or the pseudogene TRBV3-2) to TRBJ2-5; the D gene is possibly TRBD1 (6 bases). This CDR3 is built from 17 residues. Per the germline V gene, CDR1 is LGHDT and CDR2 is YNNKEL (reference sequence). V lost 1 base to trimming and J lost 0 bases, with 15 bases between them. CDR3 region: CASSQGGGRTNQETQYF. CDR3 DNA sequence: TGTGCCAGCAGCCAAGGAGGGGGAAGGACCAACCAAGAGACCCAGTACTTC.

V usage is TRBV28 and J usage is TRBJ1-4; 11 positions agree with TRBD1. This CDR3 comprises 15 residues. V shed 6 bases and J 7 bases; nucleotides not matched to a gene: 7. The germline V gene encodes CDR1 MDHEN and CDR2 SYDVKM. The CDR3 loop is CASSNGGTGGEKLFF. CDR3 sequence (DNA): TGTGCCAGCAGCAATGGGGGGACAGGGGGTGAAAAACTGTTTTTT. Based on the CDR3 plus reference TRBV28 and TRBJ1-4, the full variable domain is DVKVTQSSRYLVKRTGEKVFLECVQDMDHENMFWYRQDPGLGLRLIYFSYDVKMKEKGDIPEGYSVSREKKERFSLILESASTNQTSMYLCASSNGGTGGEKLFFGSGTQLSVL.

This chain links TRBV11-2 with TRBJ1-5; TRBD1 might be the D (5 bases). The V and J ends lost 1 base and 5 bases respectively, with 12 bases between them. Germline V gives CDR1 SGHAT, CDR2 FQNNGV. The CDR3 sequence is 15 residues long. The CDR3 reads CASSLGGAADQPQHF. The DNA of the CDR3 is TGTGCCAGCAGCTTAGGCGGGGCAGCCGATCAGCCCCAGCATTTT.

The V gene is TRBV7-2, the J gene TRBJ2-1; D is perhaps TRBD1 (5 bases). In germline, CDR1 is SGHTA, CDR2 FQGNSA. The CDR3 is 13 amino acids. The germline V and J ends were trimmed by 1 base and 13 bases, with 14 bases remaining between them. The CDR3 nucleotides read TGTGCCAGCAGCTTAGAGCCAGGGCGCATCCAGTTCTTC. Translation gives CASSLEPGRIQFF.

The genes are TRBV7-9 and TRBJ2-3; TRBD2 might be the D (6 bases). Looked up from germline, CDR1 is SEHNR and CDR2 is FQNEAQ (reference sequence). With 0 bases removed from V and 0 bases from J, the gap between germline ends came to 7 bases. The CDR3 covers 15 residues. The CDR3 here is CASSLAGLSTDTQYF. For the CDR3, the DNA is TGTGCCAGCAGCTTAGCGGGACTTAGCACAGATACGCAGTATTTT.

V usage is TRBV10-3 and J usage is TRBJ2-1, with D tentatively TRBD2 (5 bases). The CDR3 contains 14 residues. Germline lookup yields CDR1 ENHRY and CDR2 SYGVKD. The V and J ends lost 7 bases and 0 bases respectively, with 10 bases between them. The CDR3: CAIKGGSSYNEQFF. CDR3 nucleotide sequence: TGTGCCATCAAAGGTGGGAGCTCCTACAATGAGCAGTTCTTC.

The chain uses TRBV3-1 (or the pseudogene TRBV3-2) and TRBJ2-1; 9 positions match TRBD2. J lost 9 bases, V lost 4 bases, and 7 bases had no gene match. Germline V CDR1 and CDR2: LGHDT, YNNKEL (reference sequence). CDR3 length: 14 amino acids. CDR3 sequence (DNA): TGTGCCAGCAGCCCTTCTGGCGGGAGGGGTGAGCAGTTCTTC. Translated, it gives CASSPSGGRGEQFF.

The rearrangement uses TRBV28 and TRBJ2-3; TRBD2 matches 14 bases. Losses at the gene ends were 0 bases for V and 5 bases for J; bases not matched to a gene: 7. This CDR3 is 18 amino acids long. Germline CDR1 and CDR2: MDHEN and SYDVKM. The CDR3 DNA sequence: TGTGCCAGCAGTTTATGGGGGGGACTAGCGGGAGTGGTAGATACGCAGTATTTT. It yields the protein CASSLWGGLAGVVDTQYF.

In DNA, the CDR3 is TGTGCCAGTCATCCGGGACAGGGAGGGACCCAGTACTTC. It codes for CASHPGQGGTQYF. The genes are TRBV19 and TRBJ2-5; TRBD1 agrees at 9 bases. J lost 7 bases, V lost 8 bases, and 8 bases had no gene match. In germline, CDR1 is LNHDA, CDR2 SQIVND (reference sequence). The CDR3 is made up of 13 amino acids.